The 26 T cell receptor beta chains below come from one sample, sequenced in a study of Ad26.COV2.S vaccination and SARS-CoV-2 variants. Assay: immunoSEQ multiplex PCR; the TCRdb copy retains only in-frame clones and omits some. This sample has more than 85,000 clones, with around three quarters found just once. Sequencing used peripheral blood, obtained after recovery from COVID-19. The receptors derive from a human donor who had recovered from COVID-19.

The rearrangement links TRBV27 to TRBJ2-3, with 14 positions matching TRBD2. This CDR3 spans 18 amino acids. The germline V gene has CDR1 MNHEY and CDR2 SMNVEV (reference sequence). The V and J ends lost 4 bases and 0 bases, in that order; junction bases with no gene match: 6. Written as DNA, the CDR3 is TGTGCCAGCAGTTCGACTAGCGGGGGGGCGGTGAGCACAGATACGCAGTATTTT. Translating gives CASSSTSGGAVSTDTQYF.

This clone has just one count. The rearrangement links TRBV6-2 or TRBV6-3 to TRBJ2-2; D may correspond to TRBD1 or TRBD2 (5 bases each). V was trimmed by 6 bases and J by 5 bases, leaving 13 bases between them. Germline CDR1 and CDR2: MNHEY and SVGEGT. The CDR3 is 14 residues long. CDR3 DNA sequence: TGTGCCAGCAGCCCAAATGGGGGAACCGGGGAGCTGTTTTTT. Translated: CASSPNGGTGELFF.

This clone was seen only once. The V and J genes are TRBV10-3 and TRBJ2-7, with TRBD1 matching 7 bases. Germline trimming cut 4 bases from V and 2 bases from J; bases unmatched to any gene: 8. Looked up from germline, CDR1 is ENHRY and CDR2 is SYGVKD. This CDR3 comprises 15 residues. CDR3 sequence: CAISVGQLNPYEQYF. The CDR3 bases are TGTGCCATCAGTGTGGGACAGCTTAACCCCTACGAGCAGTACTTC.

This clone has just a few counts. The rearrangement links TRBV7-2 to TRBJ2-1, with 11 nucleotides matching TRBD1. Germline V gene sequence: CDR1 SGHTA, CDR2 FQGNSA. J was trimmed by 7 bases and V by 6 bases; bases with no gene match: 11. CDR3 length: 16 amino acids. The CDR3 loop is CASSPFGQGALNEQFF. In DNA form, the CDR3 reads TGTGCCAGCAGTCCCTTCGGACAGGGGGCGCTTAATGAGCAGTTCTTC.

This clone was seen repeatedly, ten times or more. The CDR3 sequence is CASSLVGGRATEAFF. The CDR3 DNA reads as TGTGCCAGCAGCTTAGTCGGGGGTCGTGCCACTGAAGCTTTCTTT. J is TRBJ1-1 and V is TRBV7-9; maybe TRBD1 (5 bases). The CDR3 covers 15 residues. Germline loops: CDR1 SEHNR, CDR2 FQNEAQ (reference sequence). Trimming stripped 1 base from V and 4 bases from J, with 13 bases between.

The chain links TRBV7-6 to TRBJ2-2, with D unresolved. The germline V and J ends were trimmed by 4 bases and 7 bases, with 10 bases remaining between them. This CDR3 has 13 residues. Germline V gene lookup returns CDR1 SGHVS and CDR2 FNYEAQ. CDR3 loop: CASSSRAIGELFF. CDR3 DNA: TGTGCCAGCAGCTCAAGGGCGATCGGGGAGCTGTTTTTT.

The V gene is TRBV28, the J gene TRBJ1-5; maybe TRBD1 (6 bases). The CDR3 length is 14 residues. V lost 2 bases to trimming and J lost 6 bases, with 11 bases between them. From germline, CDR1 is MDHEN and CDR2 SYDVKM. The CDR3 here is CASSLIQGSQPQHF. In DNA form, the CDR3 reads TGTGCCAGCAGTTTAATCCAGGGGTCTCAGCCCCAGCATTTT.

This clone has more than one count but fewer than ten. J is TRBJ2-1 and V is TRBV30; D unclear. The CDR3 covers 14 residues. CDR1 GTSNPN and CDR2 SVGIG come from the germline V gene (reference sequence). The V and J ends lost 3 bases and 0 bases respectively, with 9 bases between them. The CDR3 sequence is CAWRVKSSYNEQFF. The CDR3, as DNA: TGTGCCTGGAGGGTCAAAAGCTCCTACAATGAGCAGTTCTTC.

The chain couples TRBV29-1 to TRBJ2-5; D unclear. Trimming pared 4 bases from V and 2 bases from J, leaving 8 bases between. This CDR3 is built from 12 residues. Germline V gives CDR1 SQVTM, CDR2 ANQGSEA. The CDR3 reads CSVGHPQETQYF. Here the CDR3 DNA reads TGCAGCGTTGGGCATCCTCAAGAGACCCAGTACTTC.

The chain recombines TRBV10-2 with TRBJ1-6; the match to TRBD1 covers 10 bases. Trimming took 5 bases from V and 9 from J; bases not matched to a gene: 10. Germline CDR1 WSHSY, CDR2 SAAADI. The CDR3 consists of 16 residues. Here the CDR3 DNA reads TGCGCCAGCAGTCTACCCTCCGGGACAGGGGTTTCACCCCTCCACTTT. Its translation: CASSLPSGTGVSPLHF.

The CDR3 loop reads CASQNSGTGGGEQFF. The CDR3, as DNA: TGCGCCAGCCAAAATTCGGGGACAGGGGGAGGTGAGCAGTTCTTC. This chain joins TRBV5-1 and TRBJ2-1, with TRBD1 matching over 11 bases. Germline trimming cut 7 bases from V and 9 bases from J; bases unmatched to any gene: 12. Germline V gene sequence: CDR1 SGHRS, CDR2 YFSETQ. This CDR3 is 15 amino acids long. Looking up the rest from reference TRBV5-1 and TRBJ2-1 gives the full variable domain: KAGVTQTPRYLIKTRGQQVTLSCSPISGHRSVSWYQQTPGQGLQFLFEYFSETQRNKGNFPGRFSGRQFSNSRSEMNVSTLELGDSALYLCASQNSGTGGGEQFFGPGTRLTVL.

The chain combines TRBV24-1 with TRBJ1-1; D unresolved. Trimming left V 7 bases short and J 5 bases short, with 7 bases between. The CDR3 is made up of 11 amino acids. Germline-derived CDR1 and CDR2 are KGHDR and SFDVKD. CDR3 residues: CATSLGTEAFF. In nucleotides, the CDR3 is TGTGCCACCAGCCTGGGTACTGAAGCTTTCTTT.

The gene calls are TRBV15 and TRBJ2-5; D unresolved. Germline V gives CDR1 LNHNV, CDR2 YYDKDF (reference sequence). V gave up 0 bases and J gave up 5 bases, with 7 bases separating them. The CDR3 is made up of 13 amino acids. The CDR3 region is CATSRERAETQYF. CDR3 bases: TGTGCCACCAGCAGAGAACGCGCCGAGACCCAGTACTTC.

The V and J genes are TRBV5-6 and TRBJ2-1; 7 nucleotides align to TRBD2. The germline V gene encodes CDR1 SGHDT and CDR2 YYEEEE. CDR3 length equals 14 residues. Trimming at V came to 2 bases and at J to 7 bases, leaving 6 bases not matched to a gene. The CDR3 bases are TGTGCCAGCAGCTTCGACGGGGGGATTAATGAGCAGTTCTTC. Its protein is CASSFDGGINEQFF.

The CDR3 protein is CASSSRGLASGNTIYF. The CDR3, as DNA: TGTGCCAGCAGCTCCAGGGGTCTTGCCTCTGGAAACACCATATATTTT. The gene calls are TRBV7-2 and TRBJ1-3; D might be TRBD1 (6 bases). The CDR3 has 16 residues. Germline CDR1 is SGHTA and CDR2 is FQGNSA. V lost 4 bases, J lost 0 bases, and 13 bases lay in between.

The chain has TRBV19 and TRBJ2-7; TRBD1 aligns across 12 bases. The V and J ends lost 9 bases and 4 bases, in that order; junction bases with no gene match: 10. Germline V CDR1 and CDR2: LNHDA, SQIVND (reference sequence). The CDR3 has 15 amino acids. The DNA for the CDR3 is TGTGCCAGCGACCCGGGGACAGGGGGCGAATACGAGCAGTACTTC. This translates into CASDPGTGGEYEQYF.

The rearrangement joins TRBV19 to TRBJ2-1, with 15 bases lining up with TRBD2. J lost 8 bases, V lost 2 bases, and 4 bases had no gene match. The germline CDR1 and CDR2 sequences are LNHDA and SQIVND (reference sequence). The CDR3 contains 16 residues. Written as DNA, the CDR3 is TGTGCCAGTAGTATATGGACTAGCGGGGGGGCCCATGAGCAGTTCTTC. Amino acid sequence: CASSIWTSGGAHEQFF.

This clone was detected a few times. V gene TRBV12-3 or TRBV12-4 combines with J gene TRBJ1-2; perhaps TRBD1 as D (5 bases). This CDR3 contains 11 residues. With 6 bases removed from V and 5 bases from J, the gap between germline ends came to 7 bases. CDR3 in amino acids: CASSGQYGYTF. The CDR3, as DNA: TGTGCCAGCAGCGGACAATATGGCTACACCTTC.

The chain carries TRBV6-5 and TRBJ2-7; unclear D gene. From germline, CDR1 is MNHEY and CDR2 SVGAGI. The CDR3 totals 14 residues. The ends were cut back, 7 bases at V and 7 bases at J, with 20 bases in the middle. This CDR3 is CASIPPDTSTEQYF. The CDR3 DNA reads as TGTGCCAGCATCCCGCCGGATACTTCAACAGAGCAGTACTTC.

The chain employs TRBV9 and TRBJ2-3; 8 bases are shared with TRBD2. Germline V gene sequence: CDR1 SGDLS, CDR2 YYNGEE. Unmatched junction bases numbered 4, after V lost 0 bases and J lost 4 bases. The length of the CDR3 is 15 residues. CDR3 loop: CASSVEGSGADTQYF. CDR3 bases: TGTGCCAGCAGCGTAGAGGGTAGCGGGGCAGATACGCAGTATTTT.

V usage is TRBV5-1 and J usage is TRBJ1-6, with D unclear. The CDR3 extends over 14 amino acids. V was cut by 0 bases and J by 5 bases, with 6 bases left in between. Looked up from germline, CDR1 is SGHRS and CDR2 is YFSETQ. Here the CDR3 reads CASSLGTNNSPLHF. CDR3 DNA sequence: TGCGCCAGCAGCTTGGGTACCAATAATTCACCCCTCCACTTT.

The table lists this clone with a count of one. The chain uses TRBV29-1 and TRBJ2-3; perhaps TRBD2 as D (6 bases). Germline V lookup: CDR1 SQVTM, CDR2 ANQGSEA. This CDR3 region has 14 residues. Trimming removed 8 bases from V and 1 base from J, with 16 bases in between. CDR3 sequence: CSTEGSSGTDTQYF. DNA of the CDR3: TGCAGCACGGAGGGTTCCTCAGGCACAGATACGCAGTATTTT.

The V call is TRBV6-1, the J call TRBJ2-3; 10 nucleotides line up with TRBD2. The CDR3 is 15 residues long. Germline assignment: CDR1 MNHNS and CDR2 SASEGT. Trimming removed 2 bases from V and 7 bases from J; junction bases left unmatched: 6. This CDR3 reads CASSESSGGSNTQYF. CDR3 nucleotides: TGTGCCAGCAGTGAATCTAGCGGGGGCAGTAATACGCAGTATTTT.

V and J are TRBV11-3 and TRBJ1-1, with unresolved D. CDR3 length: 13 residues. The germline V gene has CDR1 SGHNT and CDR2 YENEEA. The V end lost 3 bases, the J end lost 0 bases, and 5 bases lay between the germline ends. This chain's CDR3 is CASSFALNTEAFF. CDR3 sequence (DNA): TGTGCCAGCAGCTTCGCGTTGAACACTGAAGCTTTCTTT.

The chain is built from TRBV5-1 and TRBJ2-3, with 13 nucleotides matching TRBD2. This CDR3 comprises 16 residues. Trimming removed 4 bases from V and 3 bases from J; junction bases left unmatched: 5. Germline-derived CDR1 and CDR2 are SGHRS and YFSETQ. The CDR3 DNA is TGCGCCAGCAGCATAGGACTAGCGGGGGAAACAGATACGCAGTATTTT. As protein: CASSIGLAGETDTQYF.

This chain joins TRBV11-2 and TRBJ1-1; no reliable D call. The ends were cut back, 3 bases at V and 1 base at J, with 3 bases in the middle. There are 12 residues in the CDR3. Germline V gene data show CDR1 as SGHAT and CDR2 as FQNNGV. In DNA form, the CDR3 reads TGTGCCAGCAGCTTCCAGAACACTGAAGCTTTCTTT. This sequence encodes CASSFQNTEAFF. The variable domain in full, with the rest retrieved from reference TRBV11-2 and TRBJ1-1, is EAGVAQSPRYKIIEKRQSVAFWCNPISGHATLYWYQQILGQGPKLLIQFQNNGVVDDSQLPKDRFSAERLKGVDSTLKIQPAKLEDSAVYLCASSFQNTEAFFGQGTRLTVV.